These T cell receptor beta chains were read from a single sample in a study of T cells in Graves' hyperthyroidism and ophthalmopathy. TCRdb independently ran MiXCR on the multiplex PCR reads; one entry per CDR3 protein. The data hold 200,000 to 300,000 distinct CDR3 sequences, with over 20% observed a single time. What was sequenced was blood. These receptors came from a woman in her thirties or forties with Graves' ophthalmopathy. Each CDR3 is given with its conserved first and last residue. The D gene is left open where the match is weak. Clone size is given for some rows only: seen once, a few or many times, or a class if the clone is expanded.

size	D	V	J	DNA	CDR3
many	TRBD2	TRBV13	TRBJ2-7	TGTGCCAGCAGCACCCTCGGACTAGCGGGAGTTAACGAGCAGTACTTC	CASSTLGLAGVNEQYF
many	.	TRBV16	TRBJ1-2	TGTGCCAGCAGCCCCGGACCGGTTTCGGTCTATGGCTACACCTTC	CASSPGPVSVYGYTF
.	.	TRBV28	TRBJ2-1	TGTGCCAGCTCCAGGAATCCCTACAATGAGCAGTTCTTC	CASSRNPYNEQFF
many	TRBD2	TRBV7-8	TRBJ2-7	TGTGCCAGCACTAGCGGGAACTACGAGCAGTACTTC	CASTSGNYEQYF
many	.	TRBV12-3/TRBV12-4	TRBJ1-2	TGTGCCAGCAGTTTACGGGGCGAAGCTAACTATGGCTACACCTTC	CASSLRGEANYGYTF
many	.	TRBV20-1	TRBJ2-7	TGCAGTGCTAGAGGAGGACGAGGCTCCTACGAGCAGTACTTC	CSARGGRGSYEQYF
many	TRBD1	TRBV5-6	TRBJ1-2	TGTGCCAGCAGCACGGAGGGGGCGCAAGGCTACACCTTC	CASSTEGAQGYTF
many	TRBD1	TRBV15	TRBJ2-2	TGTGCCACCAGCAGGACAGGGGTGAACACCGGGGAGCTGTTTTTT	CATSRTGVNTGELFF
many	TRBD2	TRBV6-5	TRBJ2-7	TGTGCCAGCAGTAACCCCGAGCGGGACTCCTACGAGCAGTACTTC	CASSNPERDSYEQYF
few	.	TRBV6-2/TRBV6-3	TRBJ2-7	TGTGCCAGCAGTTGGTCGGTACTTATCTACGAGCAGTACTTC	CASSWSVLIYEQYF
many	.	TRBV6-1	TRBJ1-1	TGTGCCAGCAGTGAACGGGGTATGGGGGGCACTGAAGCTTTCTTT	CASSERGMGGTEAFF
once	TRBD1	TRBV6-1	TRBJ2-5	TGTGCCAGCAGTGAATTAGGACAGGGAGGTTTGGAGACCCAGTACTTC	CASSELGQGGLETQYF
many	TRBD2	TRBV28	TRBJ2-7	TGTGCCAGCAGTTTTGCACTAGCGAACTCCTACGAGCAGTACTTC	CASSFALANSYEQYF
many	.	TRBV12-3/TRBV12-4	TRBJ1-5	TGTGCCAGCAGTTTTGCCGGGCAGCCCCAGCATTTT	CASSFAGQPQHF
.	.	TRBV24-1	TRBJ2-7	TGTGCCACCAGTGAGAAAGCGAACCACTACGAGCAGTACTTC	CATSEKANHYEQYF
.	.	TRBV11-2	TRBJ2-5	TGTGCCAGCAGCTTAGTAGGCGACAAAATCCAGGAGACCCAGTACTTC	CASSLVGDKIQETQYF
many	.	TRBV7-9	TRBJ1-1	TGTGCCAGCAGCGTAGTACAAGGGCCCTTAGGAGAAGCTTTCTTT	CASSVVQGPLGEAFF
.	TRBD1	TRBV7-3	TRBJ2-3	TGTGCCAGCAGCTTACGTTCGACCGTGACAGGGGAGTCCACAGATACGCAGTATTTT	CASSLRSTVTGESTDTQYF
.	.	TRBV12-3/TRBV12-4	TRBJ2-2	TGTGCCAGCAGACCGAGGGGGAGGGTGACCGGGGAGCTGTTTTTT	CASRPRGRVTGELFF
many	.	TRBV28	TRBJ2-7	TGTGCCAGCAGTAATCCGGGGAGCCCCTACGAGCAGTACTTC	CASSNPGSPYEQYF
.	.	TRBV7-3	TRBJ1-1	TGTGCCAGCTCAATAGCGGGGTACACTGAAGCTTTCTTT	CASSIAGYTEAFF
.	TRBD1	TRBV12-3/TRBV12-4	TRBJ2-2	TGTGCCAGCAGTTTAACCCGACAGGGAACCAACACCGGGGAGCTGTTTTTT	CASSLTRQGTNTGELFF
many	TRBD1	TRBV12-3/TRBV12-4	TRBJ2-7	TGTGCCAGCAGCCTTGGACAGGGGAAGTTCGAGCAGTACTTC	CASSLGQGKFEQYF
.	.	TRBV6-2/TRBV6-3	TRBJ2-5	TGTGCCAGCAGGGGGTGGAGCGGAGAGACCCAGTACTTC	CASRGWSGETQYF
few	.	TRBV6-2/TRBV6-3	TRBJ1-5	TGTGCCAGCAGTTACGGGGGCGAGAATCAGCCCCAGCATTTT	CASSYGGENQPQHF
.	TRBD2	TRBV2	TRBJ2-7	TGTGCCAGCAGTGAGGGGTCCGCGGGGGGGAGGTTCTACGAGCAGTACTTC	CASSEGSAGGRFYEQYF